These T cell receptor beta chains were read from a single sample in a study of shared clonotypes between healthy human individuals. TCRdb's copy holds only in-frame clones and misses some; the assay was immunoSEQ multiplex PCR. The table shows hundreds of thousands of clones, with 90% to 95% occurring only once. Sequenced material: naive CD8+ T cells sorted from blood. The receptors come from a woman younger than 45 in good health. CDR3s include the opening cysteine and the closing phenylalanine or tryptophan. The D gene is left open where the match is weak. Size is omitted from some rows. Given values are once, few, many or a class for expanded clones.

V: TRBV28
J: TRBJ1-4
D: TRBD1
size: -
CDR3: CASSFGQGRNEKLFF
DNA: TGTGCCAGCAGTTTCGGACAGGGGAGAAATGAAAAACTGTTTTTT

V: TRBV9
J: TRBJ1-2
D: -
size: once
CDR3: CASSGWRAATYGYTF
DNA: TGTGCCAGCAGCGGCTGGAGGGCAGCGACGTATGGCTACACCTTC

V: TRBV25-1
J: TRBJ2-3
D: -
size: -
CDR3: CASSEYPDTQYF
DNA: TGTGCCAGCAGTGAATATCCAGATACGCAGTATTTT

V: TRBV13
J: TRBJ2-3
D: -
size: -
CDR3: CASADRYADTQYF
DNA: TGTGCCAGCGCGGACCGCTATGCAGATACGCAGTATTTT

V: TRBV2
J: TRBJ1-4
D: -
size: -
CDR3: CASHREMWEKLFF
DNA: TGTGCCAGTCACAGGGAAATGTGGGAAAAACTGTTTTTT

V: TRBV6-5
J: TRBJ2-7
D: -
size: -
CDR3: CASTPGQGYEQYF
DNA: TGTGCCAGCACCCCGGGCCAGGGCTACGAGCAGTACTTC

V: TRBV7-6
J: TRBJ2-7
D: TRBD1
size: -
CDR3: CASSSGTGYSYEQYF
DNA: TGTGCCAGCAGCTCAGGGACAGGGTACTCCTACGAGCAGTACTTC

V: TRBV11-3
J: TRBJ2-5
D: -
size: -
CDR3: CASSLGGLGETQYF
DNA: TGTGCCAGCAGCTTAGGCGGGTTGGGAGAGACCCAGTACTTC

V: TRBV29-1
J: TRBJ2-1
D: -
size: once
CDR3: CSVEVGRAYNEQFF
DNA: TGCAGCGTTGAAGTCGGGCGGGCGTACAATGAGCAGTTCTTC

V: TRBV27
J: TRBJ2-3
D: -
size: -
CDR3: CASSDSTLIDTQYF
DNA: TGTGCCAGCAGCGACTCAACCCTTATAGATACGCAGTATTTT